This TCR beta chain was sequenced in a study of spatial heterogeneity in lung cancer. The overall study: More beta-chain than alpha-chain sequences were consistently detected. Study-wide results and caveats: Ubiquitous expanded tumor TCRs appeared in blood more at resection than follow-up.

Many counts were recorded for this clonotype. No antigen is known for it. V dropped 4 bases and J dropped 2 bases, with 11 bases sitting between them. Germline V gene lookup returns CDR1 WSHSY and CDR2 SAAADI. CDR3 length: 15 amino acids. Individual TCR cDNA molecules each bore their own unique molecular identifier. In TCRdb, the 5' RACE reads were re-called with MiXCR into one record per CDR3 protein. The sample shows under 4,500 distinct CDR3 sequences, roughly 9.8% of them seen only once. Stated time point: sample taken at primary tumor resection. Whole RNA, isolated from tumor, nontumor lung or frozen PBMC, was sequenced without prior sorting. The donors were about 72 patients with non-small cell lung cancer that was early-stage and untreated.

This TCR came from a male donor with early-stage non-small cell lung cancer. This specimen was PBMCs, taken at surgery. The chain has TRBV10-2 and TRBJ2-2; unclear D gene. CDR3 residues: CASSVAGFNTGELFF. The CDR3 nucleotides are TGCGCCAGCAGTGTGGCAGGATTTAACACCGGGGAGCTGTTTTTT.